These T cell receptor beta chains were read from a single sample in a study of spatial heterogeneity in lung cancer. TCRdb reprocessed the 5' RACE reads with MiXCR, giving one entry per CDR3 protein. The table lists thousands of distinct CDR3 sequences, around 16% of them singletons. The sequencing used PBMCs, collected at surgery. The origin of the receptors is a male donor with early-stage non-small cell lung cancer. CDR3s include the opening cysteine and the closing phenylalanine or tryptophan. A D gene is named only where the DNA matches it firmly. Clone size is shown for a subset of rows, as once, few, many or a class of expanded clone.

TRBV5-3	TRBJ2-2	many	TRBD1	CARSRPGQGEAGELFF	TGTGCCAGAAGCCGCCCGGGACAGGGTGAGGCCGGGGAGCTGTTTTTT
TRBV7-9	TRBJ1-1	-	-	CASTGYGPEAFF	TGTGCCAGCACAGGGTACGGTCCTGAAGCTTTCTTT
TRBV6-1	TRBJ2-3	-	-	CASRGSVPDTQYF	TGTGCCAGCAGGGGAAGCGTCCCAGATACGCAGTATTTT
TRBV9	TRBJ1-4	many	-	CASSVYEKLFF	TGTGCCAGCAGCGTATATGAAAAACTGTTTTTT
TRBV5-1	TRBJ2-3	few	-	CASSLGVISTDTQYF	TGCGCCAGCAGCCTGGGTGTTATTAGCACAGATACGCAGTATTTT
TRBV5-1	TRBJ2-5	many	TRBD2	CASSLGPAGGQETQYF	TGCGCCAGCAGCTTGGGTCCAGCGGGGGGGCAAGAGACCCAGTACTTC
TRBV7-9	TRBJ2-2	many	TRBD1	CASSLRQGVNTGELFF	TGTGCCAGCAGCTTACGACAGGGGGTTAACACCGGGGAGCTGTTTTTT
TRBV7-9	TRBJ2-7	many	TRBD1	CASSLNWGQKRYEQYF	TGTGCCAGCAGCTTAAATTGGGGACAGAAGCGTTACGAGCAGTACTTC
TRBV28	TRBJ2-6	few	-	CASSLRGDGANVLTF	TGTGCCAGCAGTTTAAGGGGAGATGGGGCCAACGTCCTGACTTTC
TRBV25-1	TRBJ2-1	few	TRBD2	CASSPSGASIYNEQFF	TGTGCCAGCAGCCCCAGCGGGGCTTCCATCTACAATGAGCAGTTCTTC